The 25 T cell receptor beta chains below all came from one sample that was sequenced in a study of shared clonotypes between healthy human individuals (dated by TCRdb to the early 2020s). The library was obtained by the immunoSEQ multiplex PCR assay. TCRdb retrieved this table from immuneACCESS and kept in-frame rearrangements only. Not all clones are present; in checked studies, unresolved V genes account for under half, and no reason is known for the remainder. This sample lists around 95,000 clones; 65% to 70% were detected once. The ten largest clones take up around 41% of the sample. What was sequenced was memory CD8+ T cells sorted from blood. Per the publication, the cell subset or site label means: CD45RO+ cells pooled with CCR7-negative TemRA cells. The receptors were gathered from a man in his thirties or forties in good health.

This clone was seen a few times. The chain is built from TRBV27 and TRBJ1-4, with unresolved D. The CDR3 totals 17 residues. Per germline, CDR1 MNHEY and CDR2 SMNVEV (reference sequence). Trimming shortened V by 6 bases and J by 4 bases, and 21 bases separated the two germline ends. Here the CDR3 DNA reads TGTGCCAGCAGCCAGATCGAACGCGATCGGGTTAATGAAAAACTGTTTTTT. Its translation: CASSQIERDRVNEKLFF.

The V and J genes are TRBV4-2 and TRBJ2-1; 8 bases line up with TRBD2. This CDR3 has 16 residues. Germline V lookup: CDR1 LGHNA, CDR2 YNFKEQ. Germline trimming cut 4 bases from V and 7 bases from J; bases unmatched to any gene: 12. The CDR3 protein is CASSLPRTSSRNEQFF. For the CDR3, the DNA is TGTGCCAGCAGCCTACCAAGGACTAGCAGCAGGAATGAGCAGTTCTTC.

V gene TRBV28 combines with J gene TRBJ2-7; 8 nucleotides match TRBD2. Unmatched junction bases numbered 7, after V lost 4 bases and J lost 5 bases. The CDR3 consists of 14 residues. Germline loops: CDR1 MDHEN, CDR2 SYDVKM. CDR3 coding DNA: TGTGCCAGCAGTTGGCCCGGGGGGGGCCACGAGCAGTACTTC. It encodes CASSWPGGGHEQYF.

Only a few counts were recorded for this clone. The CDR3 DNA reads TGTGCCAGCAGTCTCCCTAGCGGGCTTTTCGGGTACCAAGAGACCCAGTACTTC. Its translation: CASSLPSGLFGYQETQYF. The chain joins TRBV28 to TRBJ2-5, with 8 bases that match TRBD2. Germline CDR1 is MDHEN and CDR2 is SYDVKM. CDR3 length: 18 amino acids. V lost 5 bases, J lost 0 bases, and 14 bases stayed unmatched.

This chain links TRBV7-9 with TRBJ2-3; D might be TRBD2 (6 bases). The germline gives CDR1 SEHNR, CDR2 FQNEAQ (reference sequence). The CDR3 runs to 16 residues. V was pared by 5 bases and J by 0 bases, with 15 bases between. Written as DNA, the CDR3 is TGTGCCAGCAGCCGAGGCCGGGAGCTAAGCACAGATACGCAGTATTTT. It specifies CASSRGRELSTDTQYF. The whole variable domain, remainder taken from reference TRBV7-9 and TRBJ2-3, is DTGVSQNPRHKITKRGQNVTFRCDPISEHNRLYWYRQTLGQGPEFLTYFQNEAQLEKSRLLSDRFSAERPKGSFSTLEIQRTEQGDSAMYLCASSRGRELSTDTQYFGPGTRLTVL.

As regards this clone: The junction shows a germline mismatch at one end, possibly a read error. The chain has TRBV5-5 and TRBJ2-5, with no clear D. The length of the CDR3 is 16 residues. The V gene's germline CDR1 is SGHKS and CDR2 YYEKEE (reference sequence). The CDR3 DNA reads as TGCGCCAGCAGCCAAGATCGGGCTAGGACCCTGGAGACCCAGTACTTC. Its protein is CASSQDRARTLETQYF.

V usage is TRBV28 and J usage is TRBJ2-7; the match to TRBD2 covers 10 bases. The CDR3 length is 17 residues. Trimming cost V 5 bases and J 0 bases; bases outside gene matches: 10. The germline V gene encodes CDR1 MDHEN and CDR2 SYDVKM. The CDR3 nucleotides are TGTGCCAGCAGTCCACCGAGCGGGAGGGCCCTCTCCTACGAGCAGTACTTC. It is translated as CASSPPSGRALSYEQYF.

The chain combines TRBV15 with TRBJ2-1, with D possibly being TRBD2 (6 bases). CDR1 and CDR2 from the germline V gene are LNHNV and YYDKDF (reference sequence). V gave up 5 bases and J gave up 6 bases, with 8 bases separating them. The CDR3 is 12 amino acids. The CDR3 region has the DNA TGTGCCACCAGCGGGACTCTCAATGAGCAGTTCTTC. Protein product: CATSGTLNEQFF.

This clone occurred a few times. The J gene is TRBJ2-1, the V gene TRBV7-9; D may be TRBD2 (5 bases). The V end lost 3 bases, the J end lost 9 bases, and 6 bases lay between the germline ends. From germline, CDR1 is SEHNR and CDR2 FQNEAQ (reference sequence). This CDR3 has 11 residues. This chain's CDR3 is CASSFSGEQFF. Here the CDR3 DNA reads TGTGCCAGCAGCTTCAGCGGTGAGCAGTTCTTC. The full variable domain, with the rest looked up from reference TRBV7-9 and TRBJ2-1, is DTGVSQNPRHKITKRGQNVTFRCDPISEHNRLYWYRQTLGQGPEFLTYFQNEAQLEKSRLLSDRFSAERPKGSFSTLEIQRTEQGDSAMYLCASSFSGEQFFGPGTRLTVL.

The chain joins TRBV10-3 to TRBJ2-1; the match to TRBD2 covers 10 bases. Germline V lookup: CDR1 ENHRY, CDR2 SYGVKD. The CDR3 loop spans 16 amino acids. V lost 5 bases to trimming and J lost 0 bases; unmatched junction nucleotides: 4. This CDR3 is CAISFSGRNSYNEQFF. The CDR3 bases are TGTGCCATCAGTTTTAGCGGGAGGAACTCCTACAATGAGCAGTTCTTC.

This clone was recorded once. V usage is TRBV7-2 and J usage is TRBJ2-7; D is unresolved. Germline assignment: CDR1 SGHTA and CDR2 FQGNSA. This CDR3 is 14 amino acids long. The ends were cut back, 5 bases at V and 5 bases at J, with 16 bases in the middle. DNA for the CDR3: TGTGCCAGCAGCCCCCAGTTTCAATTTGACGAGCAGTACTTC. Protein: CASSPQFQFDEQYF.

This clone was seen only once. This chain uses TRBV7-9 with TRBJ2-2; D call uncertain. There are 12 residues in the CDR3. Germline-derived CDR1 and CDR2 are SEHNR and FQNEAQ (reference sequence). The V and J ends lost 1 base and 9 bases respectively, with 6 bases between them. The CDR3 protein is CASSLGERELFF. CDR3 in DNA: TGTGCCAGCAGCTTAGGTGAAAGGGAGCTGTTTTTT. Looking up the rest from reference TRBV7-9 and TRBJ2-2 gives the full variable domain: DTGVSQNPRHKITKRGQNVTFRCDPISEHNRLYWYRQTLGQGPEFLTYFQNEAQLEKSRLLSDRFSAERPKGSFSTLEIQRTEQGDSAMYLCASSLGERELFFGEGSRLTVL.

CDR3 DNA: TGCGCCAGCAGCCAACCCCGGGACAGCGCATACAATGAGCAGTTCTTC. This translates into CASSQPRDSAYNEQFF. The chain couples TRBV4-1 to TRBJ2-1; 7 nucleotides align to TRBD1. The CDR3 runs to 16 residues. Looked up from germline, CDR1 is MGHRA and CDR2 is YSYEKL. The trim removed 2 bases at V and 4 bases at J, leaving 8 bases unmatched.

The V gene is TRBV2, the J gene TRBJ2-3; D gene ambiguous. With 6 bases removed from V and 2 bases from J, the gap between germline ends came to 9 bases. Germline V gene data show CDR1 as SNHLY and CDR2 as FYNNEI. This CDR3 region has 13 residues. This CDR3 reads CASRETITDTQYF. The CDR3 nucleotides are TGTGCCAGCAGGGAGACCATCACAGATACGCAGTATTTT.

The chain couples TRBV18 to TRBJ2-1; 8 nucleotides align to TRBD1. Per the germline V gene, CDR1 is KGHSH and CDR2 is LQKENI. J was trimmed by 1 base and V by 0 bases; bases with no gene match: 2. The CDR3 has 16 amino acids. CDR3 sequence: CASSPPQGASYNEQFF. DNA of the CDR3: TGTGCCAGCTCACCACCGCAGGGGGCGTCCTACAATGAGCAGTTCTTC. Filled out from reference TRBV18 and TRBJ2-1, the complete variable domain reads NAGVMQNPRHLVRRRGQEARLRCSPMKGHSHVYWYRQLPEEGLKFMVYLQKENIIDESGMPKERFSAEFPKEGPSILRIQQVVRGDSAAYFCASSPPQGASYNEQFFGPGTRLTVL.

CDR3: CASSIGPMTEAFF. The DNA for the CDR3 is TGTGCCAGCAGCATTGGGCCCATGACTGAAGCTTTCTTT. This sequence joins TRBV7-9 and TRBJ1-1, with no clear D. The germline V gene has CDR1 SEHNR and CDR2 FQNEAQ (reference sequence). The V gene lost 5 bases and the J gene lost 5 bases, with 12 bases spanning the gap. This CDR3 contains 13 residues.

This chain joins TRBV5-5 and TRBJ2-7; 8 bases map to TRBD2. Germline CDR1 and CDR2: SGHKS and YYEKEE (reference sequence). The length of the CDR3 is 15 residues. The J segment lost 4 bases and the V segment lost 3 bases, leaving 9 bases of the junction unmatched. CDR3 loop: CASSSYTSGSYEQYF. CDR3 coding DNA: TGTGCCAGCAGCTCATACACCAGCGGGAGTTACGAGCAGTACTTC.

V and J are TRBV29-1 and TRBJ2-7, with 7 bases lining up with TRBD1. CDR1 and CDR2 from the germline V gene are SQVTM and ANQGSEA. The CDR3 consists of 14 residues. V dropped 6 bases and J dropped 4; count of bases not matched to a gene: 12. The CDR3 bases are TGCAGCGTCGAGGACAGGTCGGAGAAGTACGAGCAGTACTTC. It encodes CSVEDRSEKYEQYF.

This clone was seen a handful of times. The CDR3 loop is CASSLREITEAFF. The CDR3 nucleotides read TGCGCCAGCAGCCTTAGGGAGATCACTGAAGCTTTCTTT. The gene calls are TRBV4-1 and TRBJ1-1; D uncertain. V was clipped by 4 bases and J by 4 bases, with 10 bases between them. Germline CDR1 and CDR2: MGHRA and YSYEKL. This CDR3 comprises 13 residues.

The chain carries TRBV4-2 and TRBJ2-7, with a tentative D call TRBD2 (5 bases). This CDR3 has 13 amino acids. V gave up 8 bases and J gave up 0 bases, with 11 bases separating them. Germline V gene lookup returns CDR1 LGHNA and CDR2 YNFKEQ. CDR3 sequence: CASAPGNSYEQYF. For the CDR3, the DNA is TGTGCCAGCGCTCCCGGGAACTCCTACGAGCAGTACTTC.

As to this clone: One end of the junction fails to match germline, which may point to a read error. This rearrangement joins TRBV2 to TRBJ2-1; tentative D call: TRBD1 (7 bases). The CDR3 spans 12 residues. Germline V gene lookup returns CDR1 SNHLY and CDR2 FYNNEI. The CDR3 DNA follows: TGTGCCAGCAGTCTGGAGGGGGACAGATGGATCTTC. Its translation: CASSLEGDRWIF.

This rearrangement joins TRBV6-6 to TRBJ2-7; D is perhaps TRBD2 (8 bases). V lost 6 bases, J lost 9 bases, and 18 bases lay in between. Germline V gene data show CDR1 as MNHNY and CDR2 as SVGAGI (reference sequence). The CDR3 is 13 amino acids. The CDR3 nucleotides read TGTGCCAGCAGGGGACGGGACAGCGGGGGGCAGTACTTC. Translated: CASRGRDSGGQYF.

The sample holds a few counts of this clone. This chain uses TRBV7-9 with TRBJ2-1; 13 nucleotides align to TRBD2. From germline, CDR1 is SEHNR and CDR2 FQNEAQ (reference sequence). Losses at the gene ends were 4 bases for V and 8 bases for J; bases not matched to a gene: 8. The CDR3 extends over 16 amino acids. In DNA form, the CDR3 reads TGTGCCAGCAGCTATCGGACTAGCGGGAGTCAGTATGAGCAGTTCTTC. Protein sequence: CASSYRTSGSQYEQFF.

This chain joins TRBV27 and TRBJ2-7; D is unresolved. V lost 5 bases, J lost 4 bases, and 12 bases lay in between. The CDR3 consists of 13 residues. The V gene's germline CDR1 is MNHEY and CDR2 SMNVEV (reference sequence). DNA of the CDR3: TGTGCCAGCAGTCGGGCGGAGAGATACGAGCAGTACTTC. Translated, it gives CASSRAERYEQYF.

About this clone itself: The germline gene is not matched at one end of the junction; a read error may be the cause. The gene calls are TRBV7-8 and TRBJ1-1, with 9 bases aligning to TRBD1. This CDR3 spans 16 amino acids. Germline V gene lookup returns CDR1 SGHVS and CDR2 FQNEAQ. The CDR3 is CASSLRQGGWNIEAFF. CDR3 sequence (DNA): TGTGCCAGCAGCTTACGACAGGGGGGGTGGAACATTGAAGCTTTCTTT. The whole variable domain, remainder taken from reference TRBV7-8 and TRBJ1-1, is GAGVSQSPRYKVAKRGQDVALRCDPISGHVSLFWYQQALGQGPEFLTYFQNEAQLDKSGLPSDRFFAERPEGSVSTLKIQRTQQEDSAVYLCASSLRQGGWNIEAFFGQGTRLTVV.